This T cell receptor beta chain was documented in a study of human T cells and chemical hapten exposure. CDR3 length equals 10 residues. V was pared by 5 bases and J by 9 bases, with 10 bases between. Germline V gene data show CDR1 as SQVTM and CDR2 as ANQGSEA. The library gave individual cDNA molecules unique molecular identifiers. Via MiXCR, TCRdb re-called the RACE reads, giving one row per CDR3 protein. The profile shows roughly 200,000 distinct CDR3 sequences, approximately 20% of them singletons. This clonotype came up a few times. Its antigen is unidentified. Time point denoted: patch test 1, 2 weeks after DPC sensitization. The treatment: therapeutic diphenylcyclopropenone sensitization with weekly scalp DPC. From whole blood left unfractionated, total RNA was extracted. Whole-study findings and limits: No shift was seen in TCRs above 1 in 1000 frequency with DPC sensitization. Each of the donors had alopecia, so their immune responses may not resemble those of healthy people.

The sequence was collected from a woman aged 50 to 60 with alopecia areata. Some clones in this sample may be carry-over from other donors' samples. V is TRBV29-1 and J is TRBJ1-1; possible D gene TRBD1, 5 bases. This material consisted of whole blood, taken in connection with sensitization to the hapten diphenylcyclopropenone (DPC). The CDR3 sequence is CSVLGRKAFF. DNA for the CDR3: TGCAGCGTTCTGGGACGGAAAGCTTTCTTT.